A selection of T cell receptor beta chains follows, all from one sample in a study of cytomegalovirus exposure and HLA in healthy donors. Clones were read by immunoSEQ multiplex PCR, and TCRdb kept only the in-frame ones, dropping some. The sample holds 70,000 to 75,000 clones, around 96% seen once. Sequencing was carried out using PBMCs. The receptors were sampled from a man younger than 30 in good health and CMV-seropositive. Both conserved end residues are part of each CDR3. Fields, in order: V gene, J gene, CDR3 length, D gene, CDR3 DNA, CDR3 protein. D genes are given only for firm matches.

TRBV29-1	TRBJ1-4	15	NA	TGCAGCGTTGAAGATCGTGGGGCGAATAATGAAAAACTGTTTTTT	CSVEDRGANNEKLFF
TRBV7-9	TRBJ1-4	15	NA	TGTGCCAGCAGCGCAACAACCGGACAAATCGAAAAACTGTTTTTT	CASSATTGQIEKLFF
TRBV29-1	TRBJ2-5	16	TRBD1	TGCAGCGTTGAAGATCAGGGGGCAGGTTTAGGAGAGACCCAGTACTTC	CSVEDQGAGLGETQYF
TRBV9	TRBJ2-5	17	TRBD2	TGTGCCAGCAGCGTAGGGCCAGCGGGGCCTCCCGTAGAGACCCAGTACTTC	CASSVGPAGPPVETQYF
TRBV5-1	TRBJ2-7	14	TRBD2	TGCGCCAGCAGCCCAGCGGGACGAGCCTACGAGCAGTACTTC	CASSPAGRAYEQYF
TRBV18	TRBJ1-5	13	NA	TGTGCCAGCTCACAGACAGACAATCAGCCCCAGCATTTT	CASSQTDNQPQHF
TRBV6-1	TRBJ2-5	15	NA	TGTGCCAGCAGTGGACTGGCGTCGGCGGTGGAGACCCAGTACTTC	CASSGLASAVETQYF
TRBV9	TRBJ2-3	16	NA	TGTGCCAGCAGCCCCAAATCCCGGCGGAGCACAGATACGCAGTATTTT	CASSPKSRRSTDTQYF
TRBV5-1	TRBJ2-4	16	TRBD2	TGCGCCAGCAGCGGGGGGGTGGCTGGCGTCAAAAACATTCAGTACTTC	CASSGGVAGVKNIQYF
TRBV19	TRBJ2-3	12	NA	TGTGCCAGTAGTATTCCGCTAGCTACGCAGTATTTT	CASSIPLATQYF
TRBV5-4	TRBJ1-1	13	TRBD1	TGTGCCAGCAGCTCGACAGGGGGGACTGAAGCTTTCTTT	CASSSTGGTEAFF